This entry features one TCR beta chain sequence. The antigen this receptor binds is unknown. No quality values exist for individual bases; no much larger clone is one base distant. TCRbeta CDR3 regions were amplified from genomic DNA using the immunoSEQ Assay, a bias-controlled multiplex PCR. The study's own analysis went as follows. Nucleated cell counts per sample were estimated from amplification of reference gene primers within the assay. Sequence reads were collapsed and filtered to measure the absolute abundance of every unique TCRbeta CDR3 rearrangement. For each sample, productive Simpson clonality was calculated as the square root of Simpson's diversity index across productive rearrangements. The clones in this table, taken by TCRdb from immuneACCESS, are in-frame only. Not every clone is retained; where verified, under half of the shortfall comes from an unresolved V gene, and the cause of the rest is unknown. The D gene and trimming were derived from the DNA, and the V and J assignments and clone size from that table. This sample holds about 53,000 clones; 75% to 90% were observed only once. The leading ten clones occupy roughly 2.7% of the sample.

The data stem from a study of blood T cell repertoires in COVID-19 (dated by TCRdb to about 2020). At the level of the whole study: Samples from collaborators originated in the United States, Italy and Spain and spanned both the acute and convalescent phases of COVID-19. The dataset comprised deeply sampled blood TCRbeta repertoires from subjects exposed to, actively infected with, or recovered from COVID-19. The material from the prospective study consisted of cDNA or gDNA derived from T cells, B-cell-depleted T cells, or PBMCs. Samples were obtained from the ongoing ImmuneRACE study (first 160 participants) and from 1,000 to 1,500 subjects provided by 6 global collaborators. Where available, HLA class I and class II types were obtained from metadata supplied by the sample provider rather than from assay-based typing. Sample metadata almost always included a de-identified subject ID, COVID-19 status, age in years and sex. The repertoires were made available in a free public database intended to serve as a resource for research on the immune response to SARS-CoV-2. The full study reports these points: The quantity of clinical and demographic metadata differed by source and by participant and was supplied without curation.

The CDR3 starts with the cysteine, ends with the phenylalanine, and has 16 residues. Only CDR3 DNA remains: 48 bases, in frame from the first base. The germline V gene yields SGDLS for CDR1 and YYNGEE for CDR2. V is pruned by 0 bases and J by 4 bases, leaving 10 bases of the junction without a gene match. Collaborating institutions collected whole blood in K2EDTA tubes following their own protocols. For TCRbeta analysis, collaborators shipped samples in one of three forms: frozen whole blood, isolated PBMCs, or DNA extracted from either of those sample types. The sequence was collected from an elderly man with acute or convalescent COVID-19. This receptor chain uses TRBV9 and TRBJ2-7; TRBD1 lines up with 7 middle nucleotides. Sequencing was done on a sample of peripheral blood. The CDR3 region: CASSVEKWDSLYEQYF. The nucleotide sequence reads TGTGCCAGCAGCGTAGAAAAGTGGGACAGCCTTTACGAGCAGTACTTC.